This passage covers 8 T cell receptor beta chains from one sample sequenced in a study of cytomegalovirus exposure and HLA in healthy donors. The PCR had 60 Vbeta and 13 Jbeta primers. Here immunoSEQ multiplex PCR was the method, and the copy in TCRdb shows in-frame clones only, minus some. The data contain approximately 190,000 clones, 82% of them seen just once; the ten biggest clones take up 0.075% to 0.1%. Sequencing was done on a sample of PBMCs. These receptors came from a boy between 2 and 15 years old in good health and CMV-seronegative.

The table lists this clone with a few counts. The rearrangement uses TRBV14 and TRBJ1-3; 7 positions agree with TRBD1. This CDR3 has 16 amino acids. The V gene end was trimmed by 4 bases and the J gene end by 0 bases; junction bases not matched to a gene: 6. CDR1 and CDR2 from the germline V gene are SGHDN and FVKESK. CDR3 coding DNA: TGTGCCAGCAGCCGAGGGGGCCTCTCCTCTGGAAACACCATATATTTT. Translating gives CASSRGGLSSGNTIYF.

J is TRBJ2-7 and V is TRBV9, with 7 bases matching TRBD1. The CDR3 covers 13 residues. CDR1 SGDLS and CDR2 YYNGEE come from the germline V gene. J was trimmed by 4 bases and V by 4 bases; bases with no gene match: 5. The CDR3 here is CASSTQQGYEQYF. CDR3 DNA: TGTGCCAGCAGCACGCAACAGGGGTACGAGCAGTACTTC.

CDR3 protein: CASSISIWTGGFSNQPQHF. The CDR3 DNA reads TGTGCCAGTAGTATCTCCATCTGGACAGGGGGATTCAGCAATCAGCCCCAGCATTTT. The chain recombines TRBV19 with TRBJ1-5; 10 positions match TRBD1. Looked up from germline, CDR1 is LNHDA and CDR2 is SQIVND (reference sequence). This CDR3 has 19 residues. V lost 3 bases, J lost 1 base, and 12 bases stayed unmatched.

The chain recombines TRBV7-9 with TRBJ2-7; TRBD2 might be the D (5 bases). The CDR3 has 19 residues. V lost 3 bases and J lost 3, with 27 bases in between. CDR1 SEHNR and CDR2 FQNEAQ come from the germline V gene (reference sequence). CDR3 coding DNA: TGTGCCAGCAGCTTCATTGGTTCGGAACGGAAATTGAGGGACTACGAGCAGTACTTC. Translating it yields CASSFIGSERKLRDYEQYF.

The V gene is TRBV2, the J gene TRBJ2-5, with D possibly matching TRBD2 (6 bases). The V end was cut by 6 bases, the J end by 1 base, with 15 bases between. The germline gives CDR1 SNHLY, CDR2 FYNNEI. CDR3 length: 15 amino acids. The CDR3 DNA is TGTGCCAGCAGCTCACCGGGACTCGGCCAAGAGACCCAGTACTTC. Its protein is CASSSPGLGQETQYF.

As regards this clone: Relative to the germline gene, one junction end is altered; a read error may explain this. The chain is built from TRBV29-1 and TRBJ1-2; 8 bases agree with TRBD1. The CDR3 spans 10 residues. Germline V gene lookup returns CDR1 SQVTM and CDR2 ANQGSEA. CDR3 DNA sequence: TGCAGCGTCGGACAGGGCGGCTACCCCTTC. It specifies CSVGQGGYPF.

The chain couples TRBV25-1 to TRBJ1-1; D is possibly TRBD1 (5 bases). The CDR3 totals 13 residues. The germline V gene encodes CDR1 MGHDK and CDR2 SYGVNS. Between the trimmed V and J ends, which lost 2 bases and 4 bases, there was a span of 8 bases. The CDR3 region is CASSERQGTEAFF. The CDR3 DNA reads TGTGCCAGCAGTGAACGCCAGGGCACTGAAGCTTTCTTT.

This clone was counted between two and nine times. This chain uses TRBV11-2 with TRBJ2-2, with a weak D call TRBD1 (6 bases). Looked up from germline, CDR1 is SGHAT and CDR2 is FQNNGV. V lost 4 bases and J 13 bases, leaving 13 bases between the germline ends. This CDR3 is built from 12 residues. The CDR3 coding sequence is TGTGCCAGCAGCTCAGCCGGCAGGGGGCTGTTTTTT. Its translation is CASSSAGRGLFF.